Below are 29 T cell receptor beta chains sequenced from a single sample in a study of cytomegalovirus exposure and HLA in healthy donors. This PCR relied on a set of 60 Vbeta primers and 13 Jbeta primers. Sequencing was performed with immunoSEQ multiplex PCR; in TCRdb, only in-frame clones are kept and a portion is missing. The sample lists roughly 86,000 clones, around 69% occurring once. Source material: PBMCs. The receptors stem from a man aged 25 to 45 in good health and CMV-seronegative.

The chain has TRBV4-2 and TRBJ2-5, with 13 nucleotides matching TRBD2. The germline V gene encodes CDR1 LGHNA and CDR2 YNFKEQ. This CDR3 spans 17 amino acids. Losses at the gene ends were 0 bases for V and 5 bases for J; bases not matched to a gene: 6. The CDR3 loop reads CASSQETLAGGPETQYF. The DNA for the CDR3 is TGTGCCAGCAGCCAAGAGACACTAGCGGGGGGGCCGGAGACCCAGTACTTC.

The V gene is TRBV7-9, the J gene TRBJ2-1; 9 bases map to TRBD2. Looked up from germline, CDR1 is SEHNR and CDR2 is FQNEAQ (reference sequence). The trim removed 2 bases at V and 2 bases at J, leaving 7 bases unmatched. The CDR3 extends over 17 amino acids. CDR3 sequence reads: CASSLTGTSLAYNEQFF. The CDR3 region has the DNA TGTGCCAGCAGCTTAACCGGGACTAGCCTCGCCTACAATGAGCAGTTCTTC.

V usage is TRBV9 and J usage is TRBJ2-7; 7 bases map to TRBD2. This CDR3 spans 16 amino acids. V trimming: 2 bases; J trimming: 3 bases; junction bases outside the gene matches: 11. From germline, CDR1 is SGDLS and CDR2 YYNGEE. CDR3 sequence reads: CASSVTGTNGYYEQYF. The CDR3 DNA sequence: TGTGCCAGCAGCGTGACCGGGACTAACGGATACTACGAGCAGTACTTC.

The chain uses TRBV10-3 and TRBJ1-1; 8 bases agree with TRBD1. V trimming: 5 bases; J trimming: 5 bases; junction bases outside the gene matches: 10. The CDR3 extends over 15 amino acids. CDR1 is ENHRY, CDR2 SYGVKD, per germline. The CDR3 DNA reads as TGTGCCATCAGTAGAATCGGACAGGGAGGAACTGAAGCTTTCTTT. This translates into CAISRIGQGGTEAFF.

This clone has more than one count but fewer than ten. The V call is TRBV5-8, the J call TRBJ1-1; maybe TRBD1 (5 bases). The CDR3 has 13 amino acids. From germline, CDR1 is SGHTS and CDR2 YDEGEE. V lost 7 bases and J lost 1, with 11 bases in between. DNA for the CDR3: TGTGCCAGCGCGGGGACGGAGAACACTGAAGCTTTCTTT. Its protein is CASAGTENTEAFF.

The genes are TRBV10-1 and TRBJ2-3; the D gene is possibly TRBD2 (7 bases). Looked up from germline, CDR1 is WNHNN and CDR2 is SYGVQD (reference sequence). The CDR3 spans 15 residues. V lost 2 bases and J 3 bases, leaving 12 bases between the germline ends. For the CDR3, the DNA is TGCGCCAGCAGTGAGAGCGGGGACACGACAGATACGCAGTATTTT. Its translation is CASSESGDTTDTQYF.

This clone was detected only a few times. The chain couples TRBV2 to TRBJ2-6; D not resolved. Per the germline V gene, CDR1 is SNHLY and CDR2 is FYNNEI. With 4 bases removed from V and 4 bases from J, the gap between germline ends came to 17 bases. The CDR3 extends over 17 amino acids. CDR3 sequence (DNA): TGTGCCAGCAGTGCACCGGTCGTGGTGAAAGGGGCCAACGTCCTGACTTTC. Translating it yields CASSAPVVVKGANVLTF.

This chain links TRBV18 with TRBJ2-7; weak D call: TRBD1 (5 bases). The CDR3 is 12 residues long. V lost 11 bases and J 1 base, leaving 12 bases between the germline ends. Germline V gene data show CDR1 as KGHSH and CDR2 as LQKENI. The CDR3 here is CASRTRSYEQYF. Written as DNA, the CDR3 is TGTGCCTCGCGGACAAGATCCTACGAGCAGTACTTC.

The chain has TRBV5-4 and TRBJ1-2; D unresolved. This CDR3 contains 14 residues. Trimming stripped 0 bases from V and 0 bases from J, with 6 bases between. Germline loops: CDR1 SGHNT, CDR2 YYREEE (reference sequence). The CDR3 sequence is CASSLAGSNYGYTF. CDR3 coding DNA: TGTGCCAGCAGCTTGGCAGGTTCTAACTATGGCTACACCTTC.

The genes are TRBV9 and TRBJ1-6, with a tentative D call TRBD1 (5 bases). Germline CDR1 is SGDLS and CDR2 is YYNGEE. V was clipped by 2 bases and J by 7 bases, with 10 bases between them. This CDR3 has 14 amino acids. CDR3 bases: TGTGCCAGCAGCGTCCTGACAGAGAATTCACCCCTCCACTTT. It codes for CASSVLTENSPLHF.

In the case of this clone: The same CDR3 arises from other DNA sequences in this sample as well. J is TRBJ2-7 and V is TRBV30, with D tentatively TRBD2 (5 bases). This CDR3 has 12 amino acids. V was clipped by 0 bases and J by 5 bases, with 8 bases between them. Germline V gives CDR1 GTSNPN, CDR2 SVGIG (reference sequence). CDR3 residues: CAWSVRGDEQYF. Here the CDR3 DNA reads TGTGCCTGGAGTGTACGGGGAGACGAGCAGTACTTC.

This chain links TRBV19 with TRBJ1-1; tentative D call: TRBD1 (6 bases). Trimming took 3 bases from V and 1 from J, leaving 12 bases between them. CDR1 is LNHDA and CDR2 is SQIVND in the germline V gene (reference sequence). The CDR3 extends over 15 amino acids. The CDR3, as DNA: TGTGCCAGTAGTATTCCCCAGGGGAAGAACACTGAAGCTTTCTTT. It yields the protein CASSIPQGKNTEAFF.

This clone was seen a few times. V gene TRBV27 combines with J gene TRBJ2-7, with 10 nucleotides matching TRBD2. V lost 6 bases and J lost 4; bases outside the gene matches: 6. Germline-derived CDR1 and CDR2 are MNHEY and SMNVEV (reference sequence). This CDR3 is 14 amino acids long. CDR3 in amino acids: CASRRAGGPYEQYF. CDR3 nucleotides: TGTGCCAGCAGGCGAGCGGGAGGGCCTTACGAGCAGTACTTC.

There are a few counts of this clone. This rearrangement joins TRBV5-6 to TRBJ1-6; a weak D match, TRBD1 (6 bases). This CDR3 has 16 residues. The V gene lost 3 bases and the J gene lost 2 bases, with 12 bases spanning the gap. CDR1 SGHDT and CDR2 YYEEEE come from the germline V gene. The CDR3: CASSWPGGPYNSPLHF. The CDR3 nucleotides are TGTGCCAGCAGCTGGCCGGGGGGCCCCTATAATTCACCCCTCCACTTT.

V usage is TRBV4-1 and J usage is TRBJ2-3; 8 nucleotides line up with TRBD1. The CDR3 length is 17 residues. Germline-derived CDR1 and CDR2 are MGHRA and YSYEKL. Germline trimming cut 1 base from V and 2 bases from J; bases unmatched to any gene: 8. CDR3 in amino acids: CASSQALGQGNTDTQYF. CDR3 nucleotide sequence: TGCGCCAGCAGCCAAGCCTTAGGACAGGGTAACACAGATACGCAGTATTTT.

This clone appeared a few times. The J gene is TRBJ1-2, the V gene TRBV5-1; 7 bases align to TRBD1. The germline gives CDR1 SGHRS, CDR2 YFSETQ. The CDR3 covers 15 residues. The V and J ends lost 1 base and 4 bases, in that order; junction bases with no gene match: 7. The CDR3 nucleotides read TGCGCCAGCAGCTTGACAGGGGCTGACGGCTATGGCTACACCTTC. It codes for CASSLTGADGYGYTF.

The chain has TRBV29-1 and TRBJ2-5, with D unresolved. Per germline, CDR1 SQVTM and CDR2 ANQGSEA. The CDR3 runs to 14 residues. Trimming removed 0 bases from V and 7 bases from J, with 15 bases in between. CDR3 region: CSVEDRVQVGTQYF. The CDR3 nucleotides are TGCAGCGTTGAAGATCGTGTGCAGGTGGGGACCCAGTACTTC.

The chain links TRBV7-6 to TRBJ2-7; tentative D call: TRBD1 (5 bases). Trimming shortened V by 2 bases and J by 2 bases, and 10 bases separated the two germline ends. The CDR3 sequence is 14 residues long. Germline V lookup: CDR1 SGHVS, CDR2 FNYEAQ. The CDR3 DNA sequence: TGTGCCAGCAGCTTAAACGCAGGGCCCTACGAGCAGTACTTC. Protein product: CASSLNAGPYEQYF.

The V and J genes are TRBV7-8 and TRBJ2-1, with a weak D call TRBD2 (6 bases). Trimming removed 1 base from V and 3 bases from J, with 7 bases in between. The CDR3 totals 14 residues. Looked up from germline, CDR1 is SGHVS and CDR2 is FQNEAQ. The CDR3 sequence: CASSLGLVYNEQFF. The CDR3, as DNA: TGTGCCAGCAGCTTAGGACTAGTCTACAATGAGCAGTTCTTC.

V is TRBV15 and J is TRBJ2-3; 8 bases fit TRBD1. Unmatched junction bases numbered 12, after V lost 4 bases and J lost 0 bases. The germline gives CDR1 LNHNV, CDR2 YYDKDF (reference sequence). The CDR3 is 18 amino acids. CDR3 sequence reads: CATSKTVGTGRSTDTQYF. CDR3 in DNA: TGTGCCACCAGCAAAACAGTTGGGACAGGTCGAAGCACAGATACGCAGTATTTT.

In this sample, this clone turned up a few times. CDR3 coding DNA: TGTGCCAGCAGAGAACAGGGAACGGGGGCCAACGTCCTGACTTTC. Protein: CASREQGTGANVLTF. The genes are TRBV6-4 and TRBJ2-6, with D perhaps TRBD1 (6 bases). The germline V gene has CDR1 MRHNA and CDR2 SNTAGT. With 6 bases removed from V and 4 bases from J, the gap between germline ends came to 13 bases. This CDR3 is built from 15 residues.

The V and J genes are TRBV19 and TRBJ2-5, with D maybe TRBD2 (8 bases). The germline CDR1 and CDR2 sequences are LNHDA and SQIVND (reference sequence). The CDR3 is made up of 15 amino acids. V was trimmed by 6 bases and J by 4 bases, leaving 18 bases between them. The CDR3 spells CASRGSRGTRETQYF. As DNA, the CDR3 is TGTGCCAGTAGGGGGAGCAGGGGGACTAGAGAGACCCAGTACTTC.

The gene calls are TRBV7-2 and TRBJ1-2, with 7 bases fitting TRBD1. Looked up from germline, CDR1 is SGHTA and CDR2 is FQGNSA. The ends lost 3 bases at V and 4 bases at J; junction bases unmatched: 11. The CDR3 extends over 16 amino acids. As DNA, the CDR3 is TGTGCCAGCAGCTTGCGTGGGTCGACAGGGTCCTATGGCTACACCTTC. Its translation is CASSLRGSTGSYGYTF. Looking up the rest from reference TRBV7-2 and TRBJ1-2 gives the full variable domain: GAGVSQSPSNKVTEKGKDVELRCDPISGHTALYWYRQSLGQGLEFLIYFQGNSAPDKSGLPSDRFSAERTGGSVSTLTIQRTQQEDSAVYLCASSLRGSTGSYGYTFGSGTRLTVV.

This clone was observed a single time. The CDR3 loop is CASSFMLGAGYGYTF. DNA of the CDR3: TGTGCCAGCAGCTTCATGTTAGGGGCTGGCTATGGCTACACCTTC. J is TRBJ1-2 and V is TRBV7-2, with D tentatively TRBD1 (5 bases). Looked up from germline, CDR1 is SGHTA and CDR2 is FQGNSA. The CDR3 length is 15 residues. Trimming removed 3 bases from V and 4 bases from J, with 15 bases in between.

This sequence joins TRBV30 and TRBJ1-5, with no clear D. CDR3 length equals 13 residues. The V end was cut by 1 base, the J end by 1 base, with 5 bases between. Per the germline V gene, CDR1 is GTSNPN and CDR2 is SVGIG (reference sequence). CDR3: CAWSAPSNQPQHF. The CDR3 DNA sequence: TGTGCCTGGAGTGCCCCGAGCAATCAGCCCCAGCATTTT.

The chain recombines TRBV14 with TRBJ2-7; D unresolved. CDR3 length equals 14 residues. Trimming removed 2 bases at V and 0 bases at J, with 8 bases between. Per germline, CDR1 SGHDN and CDR2 FVKESK. The CDR3 nucleotides read TGTGCCAGCAGCCAAATTCTTCGCTCCTACGAGCAGTACTTC. It encodes CASSQILRSYEQYF.

The genes are TRBV11-2 and TRBJ2-3; D perhaps matches TRBD1 (7 bases). Trimming stripped 2 bases from V and 0 bases from J, with 12 bases between. The CDR3 totals 16 residues. From germline, CDR1 is SGHAT and CDR2 FQNNGV. The CDR3 DNA sequence: TGTGCCAGCAGCTTAAGGGGGCTAGCGAGCACAGATACGCAGTATTTT. This codes for CASSLRGLASTDTQYF. The variable domain in full, completed from reference TRBV11-2 and TRBJ2-3, reads EAGVAQSPRYKIIEKRQSVAFWCNPISGHATLYWYQQILGQGPKLLIQFQNNGVVDDSQLPKDRFSAERLKGVDSTLKIQPAKLEDSAVYLCASSLRGLASTDTQYFGPGTRLTVL.

This clone showed up just a few times. V and J are TRBV10-3 and TRBJ2-7; 7 bases line up with TRBD2. The CDR3 spans 13 residues. Germline V gene lookup returns CDR1 ENHRY and CDR2 SYGVKD. Trimming at V came to 8 bases and at J to 1 base, leaving 5 bases not matched to a gene. The CDR3 sequence: CAIQEAGSYEQYF. CDR3 coding DNA: TGTGCCATCCAAGAAGCGGGATCCTACGAGCAGTACTTC.

The chain couples TRBV11-2 to TRBJ2-1; 7 nucleotides align to TRBD1. This CDR3 region has 15 residues. The V and J ends lost 4 bases and 4 bases, in that order; junction bases with no gene match: 7. Germline V lookup: CDR1 SGHAT, CDR2 FQNNGV. CDR3 in amino acids: CASSSGGISYNEQFF. The CDR3 coding sequence is TGTGCCAGCAGCTCAGGGGGTATCTCGTACAATGAGCAGTTCTTC.